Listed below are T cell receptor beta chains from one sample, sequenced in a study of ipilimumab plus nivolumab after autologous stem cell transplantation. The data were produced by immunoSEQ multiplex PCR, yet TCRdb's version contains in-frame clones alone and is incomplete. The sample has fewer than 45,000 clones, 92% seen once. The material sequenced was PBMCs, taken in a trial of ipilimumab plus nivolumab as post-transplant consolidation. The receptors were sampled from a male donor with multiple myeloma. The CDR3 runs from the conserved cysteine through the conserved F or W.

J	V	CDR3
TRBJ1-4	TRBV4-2	CASSQDGAPIPTNEKLFF
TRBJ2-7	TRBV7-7	CASSLDGSSYEQYF
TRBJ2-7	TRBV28	CASSLAVYEQYF
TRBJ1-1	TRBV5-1	CASSLRGGTEAFF
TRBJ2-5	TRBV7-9	CASSLAGVNQETQYF
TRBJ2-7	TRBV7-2	CASSVAGGPAYEQYF
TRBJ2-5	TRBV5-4	CASSITSGTGTQQYF
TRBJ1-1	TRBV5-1	CASSLQGVGTEAFF
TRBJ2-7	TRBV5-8	CASSLSEQYF
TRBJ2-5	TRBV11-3	CASSLDLETQYF
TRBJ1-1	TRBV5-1	CASSLIGTSSEAFF
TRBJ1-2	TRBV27	CASSPTQGSSYGYTF
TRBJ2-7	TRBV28	CASRGRGVYEQYF
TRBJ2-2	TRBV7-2	CASSSDRGGELFF
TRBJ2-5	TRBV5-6	CASSLVGSAPETQYF
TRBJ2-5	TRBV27	CATRSWAETQYF
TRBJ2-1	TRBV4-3	CASSQDLASGSSNEQFF
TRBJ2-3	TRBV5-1	CASSVLPSTDTQYF
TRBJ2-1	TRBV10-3	CAISESSAGGIFTGEQFF